The present T cell receptor beta chain was sequenced within a study of T cells in Graves' hyperthyroidism and ophthalmopathy (dated by TCRdb to about 2019). In terms of the full investigation: Peripheral blood was collected at initial diagnosis, before any treatment. TCR Vbeta CDR3 sequencing of some 140 peripheral blood samples (under 45 ophthalmopathy, 75 hyperthyroidism and around 17 progressor patients) is reported in the paper. In addition, the study compared T-cell repertoires in thyroid tissue and in blood from about 6 Graves' hyperthyroidism patients. The roughly 90 discovery patients were divided at random into training and test sets in a 7:3 ratio. To identify distinguishing TCR V-J signatures, a discovery cohort of 90 to 100 patients was used, comprising some 45 with Graves' ophthalmopathy and approximately 58 with stable Graves' hyperthyroidism. After blood sampling, hyperthyroidism patients were treated with methimazole at a starting dose of 30 mg daily, and ophthalmopathy patients were treated with high-dose intravenous methylprednisolone. Whether ophthalmopathy could be predicted prospectively was tested in an independent validation cohort made up of under 20 hyperthyroidism patients plus 17 patients who later progressed to ophthalmopathy. On the study overall, not on this receptor specifically: Ophthalmopathy was separated from stable hyperthyroidism by a 13 V-J signature model, with over 85% sensitivity and approximately 84% specificity obtained in cross-validation and 80%/75% obtained in testing. Most expanded thyroid clonotypes (frequency above 0.001) were also detected in blood, suggesting blood repertoires may reflect thyroid immune responses. In validation, the model predicted progression to ophthalmopathy with 55% to 71% sensitivity and around 72% specificity, a median of about 6 months before onset. Sample size was not statistically predetermined, and blinding of investigators to group allocation was not performed.

From the cysteine through the phenylalanine, the CDR3 covers 14 amino acids. Just CDR3 DNA is preserved here, 42 bases in frame from base 1. V loses 3 bases at its end and J loses 2 bases; junction bases beyond the gene matches: 1. For CDR1 and CDR2, the germline V gene lists SGHTA and FQGTGA. This clonotype was observed a handful of times. What antigen it recognizes has not been identified. Base quality data are lacking; no much larger clone is found one base away. TCR beta CDR3 regions were amplified from RNA transcripts. For the first round of RT-PCR on the TCR CDR3, the HTBI primer set was used together with the Qiagen OneStep RT-PCR kit. Libraries were constructed in a second round of multiplex PCR, after which size selection and purification were performed. Libraries were sequenced paired-end with 100 bp reads on an Illumina HiSeq2000. In the original analysis: SOAPnuke was used to process the raw data, with reads discarded if the reads contained adapters or uncalled bases, had a mean Phred below 15, or lacked an exact constant-primer or identifier match. High-quality paired reads were merged using COPE v1.2.5, and each unique nucleotide sequence was defined as a clonotype. Clonotypes were aligned to IMGT TRBV, TRBD and TRBJ reference segments using MiTCR v1.1. The analysis included only V-J combinations with a frequency above 0.0001, which together covered around 99% of the repertoires. A TCS score was defined as the ratio of F50 (clonal expansion) to E x V (chaos), with BLOSUM62-based TCRdist applied between CDR3 peptides within each V-J. Welch's t-statistics and random forest reduced fewer than 600 V-J features to about 12, which were used in a naive Bayes classifier (R e1071). TCRdb reprocessed the public reads (quality trimming at Q25 with fastp, clone calling with MiXCR) and kept in-frame beta chains. Identical CDR3 proteins give one entry, which carries the most common genes and DNA. The V and J calls and clone size come from TCRdb's table, not from the authors' own analysis. Counted in this sample were 490,000 or so distinct CDR3 sequences; around a fifth of them appeared once. Jointly, the top ten make up roughly 49% of the sample.

In the ophthalmopathy patients, disease was moderately to severely active, with a Clinical Activity Score of 3 or more, a NOSPECS grade of 4 or more, and a duration of less than 3 months. Patients with uncontrolled infections, other autoimmune diseases, pregnancy or lactation were excluded. Diagnoses relied on clinical symptoms, serum thyroxine and TRAb, thyroid ultrasound and orbital computed tomography. PBMCs were isolated from 10 ml of fresh peripheral blood by Ficoll-Paque density gradient centrifugation. Total RNA was extracted using Trizol reagent, and RNA quality was assessed on an Agilent 2100 Bioanalyzer.

Sequenced: blood. The sequence was obtained from a woman in her sixties or seventies with Graves' ophthalmopathy. The chain is encoded by TRBV7-3 joined to TRBJ1-3, and TRBD1 matches 7 of the central bases. The CDR3: CASSLQGAGNTIYF. DNA sequence: TGTGCCAGCAGCTTGCAGGGGGCTGGAAACACCATATATTTT. Reference TRBV7-3 and TRBJ1-3 genes cover what lies past the CDR3, so the full variable domain is GAGVSQTPSNKVTEKGKYVELRCDPISGHTALYWYRQSLGQGPEFLIYFQGTGAADDSGLPNDRFFAVRPEGSVSTLKIQRTERGDSAVYLCASSLQGAGNTIYFGEGSWLTVV.